There are many counts of the clone carrying this T cell receptor (beta chain). The antigen is undetermined. The data originate from a study of human T cells and chemical hapten exposure. Study-wide context: While the roughly 22-week study was under way, patients received diphenylcyclopropenone on the scalp every week. TCR yields per sample varied, mainly owing to small pooled library volume differences. General study findings and limits: There was no change with DPC sensitization in TCRs above 1 in 1000 frequency.

This CDR3 spans 15 amino acids. The V gene end was trimmed by 2 bases and the J gene end by 9 bases; junction bases not matched to a gene: 3. Germline assignment: CDR1 WSHSY and CDR2 SAAADI. The time point here: patch test 1, 2 weeks after DPC sensitization. Treatment meaning: therapeutic diphenylcyclopropenone sensitization with weekly scalp DPC. The starting material, unfractionated whole blood, was used for total RNA extraction. TCRdb passed the RACE reads through MiXCR, listing each CDR3 protein once. The data hold 80,000 to 100,000 distinct CDR3 sequences, with about 8% observed a single time. The gene calls are TRBV10-2 and TRBJ2-2, with TRBD2 identical over 13 bases. Here the sequenced sample was whole blood, taken in connection with sensitization to the hapten diphenylcyclopropenone (DPC). This sequence was found in a woman in her 30s with alopecia areata. Some clones in this sample may be carry-over from other donors' samples. The CDR3: CASSETSGGARELFF. The CDR3 DNA reads as TGCGCCAGCAGTGAGACTAGCGGGGGGGCCCGGGAGCTGTTTTTT.